This section outlines one TCR beta chain sequence together with its context. V lost 1 base, J lost 0 bases, and 4 bases lay in between. Germline CDR1 SGHTA, CDR2 FQGTGA. This CDR3 has 13 amino acids. This specimen belongs to a study of shared T cell receptors in the human thymus. Clones were sequenced by immunoSEQ multiplex PCR, and TCRdb holds only the in-frame ones, with some missing. The sample has more than 550,000 clones, approximately 85% seen once. The same data also contributed to another study, on human thymus T cells. That source notes: The study used thymus tissue resected during corrective heart surgery. Related studies noted strongly shared thymic repertoires across unrelated people.

The gene calls are TRBV7-3 and TRBJ2-7; D remains ambiguous. The origin of this receptor is a girl less than two years old with a congenital heart defect. Specimen: thymocytes. CDR3 residues: CASSLRASYEQYF. For the CDR3, the DNA is TGTGCCAGCAGCTTAAGGGCCTCCTACGAGCAGTACTTC.